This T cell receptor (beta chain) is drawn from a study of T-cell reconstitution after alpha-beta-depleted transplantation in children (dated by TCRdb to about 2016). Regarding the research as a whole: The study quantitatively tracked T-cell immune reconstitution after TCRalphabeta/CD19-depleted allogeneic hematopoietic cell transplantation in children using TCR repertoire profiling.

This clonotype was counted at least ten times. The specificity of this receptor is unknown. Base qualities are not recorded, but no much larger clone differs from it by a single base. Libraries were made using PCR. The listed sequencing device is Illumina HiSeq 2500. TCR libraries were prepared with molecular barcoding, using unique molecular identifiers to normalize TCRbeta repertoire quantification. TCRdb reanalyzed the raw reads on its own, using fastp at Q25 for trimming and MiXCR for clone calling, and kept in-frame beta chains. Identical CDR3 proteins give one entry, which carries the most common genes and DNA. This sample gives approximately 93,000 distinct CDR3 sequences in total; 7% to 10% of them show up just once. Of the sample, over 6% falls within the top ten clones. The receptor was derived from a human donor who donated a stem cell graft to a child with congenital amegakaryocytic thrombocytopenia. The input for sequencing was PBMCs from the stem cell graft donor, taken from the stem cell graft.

At the DNA level, the sequence is TGTGCCAGCAGCCTCCTTGGACGGTACAATGAGCAGTTCTTC. This sequence encodes CASSLLGRYNEQFF. This chain joins TRBV7-2 to TRBJ2-1, with the D gene too uncertain to name. Reading the germline V gene gives CDR1 SGHTA and CDR2 FQGNSA. Measured from the cysteine to the phenylalanine, the CDR3 is 14 residues long. Solely the CDR3 DNA is kept, with 42 bases framed from the first base. V sheds 5 bases and J sheds 4 bases, leaving 12 bases between their ends. This CDR3, with the reference TRBV7-2 and TRBJ2-1 proteins standing in past its ends, gives the full variable domain GAGVSQSPSNKVTEKGKDVELRCDPISGHTALYWYRQSLGQGLEFLIYFQGNSAPDKSGLPSDRFSAERTGGSVSTLTIQRTQQEDSAVYLCASSLLGRYNEQFFGPGTRLTVL.